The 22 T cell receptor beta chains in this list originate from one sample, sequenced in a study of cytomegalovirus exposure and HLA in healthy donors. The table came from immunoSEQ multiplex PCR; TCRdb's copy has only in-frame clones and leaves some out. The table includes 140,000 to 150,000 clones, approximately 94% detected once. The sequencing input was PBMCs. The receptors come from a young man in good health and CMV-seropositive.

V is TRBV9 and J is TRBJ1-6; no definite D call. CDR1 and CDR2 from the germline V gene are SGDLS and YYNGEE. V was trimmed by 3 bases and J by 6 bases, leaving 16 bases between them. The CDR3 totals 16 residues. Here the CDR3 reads CASSAFSTLSNSPLHF. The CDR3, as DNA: TGTGCCAGCAGCGCTTTTTCGACTCTAAGTAATTCACCCCTCCACTTT. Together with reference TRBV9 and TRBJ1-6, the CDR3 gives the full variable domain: DSGVTQTPKHLITATGQRVTLRCSPRSGDLSVYWYQQSLDQGLQFLIQYYNGEERAKGNILERFSAQQFPDLHSELNLSSLELGDSALYFCASSAFSTLSNSPLHFGNGTRLTVT.

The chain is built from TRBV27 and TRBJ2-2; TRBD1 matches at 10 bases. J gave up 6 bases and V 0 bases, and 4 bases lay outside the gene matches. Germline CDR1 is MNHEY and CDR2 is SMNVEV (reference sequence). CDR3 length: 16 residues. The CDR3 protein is CASSLSDRGGPGELFF. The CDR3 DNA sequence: TGTGCCAGCAGTTTATCGGACAGGGGGGGTCCCGGGGAGCTGTTTTTT.

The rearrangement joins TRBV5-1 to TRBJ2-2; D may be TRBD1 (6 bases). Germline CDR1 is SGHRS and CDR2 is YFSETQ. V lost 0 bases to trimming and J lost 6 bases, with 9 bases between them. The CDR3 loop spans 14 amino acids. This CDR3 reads CASSLEGEAGELFF. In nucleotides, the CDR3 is TGCGCCAGCAGCTTGGAGGGGGAAGCCGGGGAGCTGTTTTTT. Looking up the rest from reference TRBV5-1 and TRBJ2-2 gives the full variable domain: KAGVTQTPRYLIKTRGQQVTLSCSPISGHRSVSWYQQTPGQGLQFLFEYFSETQRNKGNFPGRFSGRQFSNSRSEMNVSTLELGDSALYLCASSLEGEAGELFFGEGSRLTVL.

CDR3 coding DNA: TGCGCCAGCAGCCTGGACAGGGGCGCGATTGGCTACACCTTC. Translating gives CASSLDRGAIGYTF. J is TRBJ1-2 and V is TRBV5-1; 9 positions agree with TRBD1. J gave up 7 bases and V 4 bases, and 8 bases lay outside the gene matches. CDR3 length equals 14 residues. Germline assignment: CDR1 SGHRS and CDR2 YFSETQ.

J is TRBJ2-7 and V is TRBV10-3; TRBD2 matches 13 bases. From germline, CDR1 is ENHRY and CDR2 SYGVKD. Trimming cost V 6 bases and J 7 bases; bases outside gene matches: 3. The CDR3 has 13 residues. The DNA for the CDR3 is TGTGCCATCAGCGGACTAGCGGGGGTAGAGCAGTACTTC. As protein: CAISGLAGVEQYF.

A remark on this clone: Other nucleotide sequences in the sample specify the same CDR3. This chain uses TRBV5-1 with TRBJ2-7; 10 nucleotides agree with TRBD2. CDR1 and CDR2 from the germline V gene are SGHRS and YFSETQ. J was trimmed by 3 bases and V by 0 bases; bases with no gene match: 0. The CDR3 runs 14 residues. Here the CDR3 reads CASSLGTSGYEQYF. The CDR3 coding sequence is TGCGCCAGCAGCTTGGGGACTAGCGGCTACGAGCAGTACTTC.

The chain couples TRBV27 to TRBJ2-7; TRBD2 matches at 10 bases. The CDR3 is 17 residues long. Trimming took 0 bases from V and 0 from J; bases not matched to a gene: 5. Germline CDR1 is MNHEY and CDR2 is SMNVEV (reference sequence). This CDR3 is CASSLSGGLADSYEQYF. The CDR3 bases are TGTGCCAGCAGTTTATCTGGTGGACTAGCGGACTCCTACGAGCAGTACTTC.

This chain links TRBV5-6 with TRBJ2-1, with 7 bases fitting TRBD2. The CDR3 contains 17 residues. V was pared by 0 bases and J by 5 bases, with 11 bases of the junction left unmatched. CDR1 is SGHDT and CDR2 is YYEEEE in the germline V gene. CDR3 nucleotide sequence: TGTGCCAGCAGCTTGGAGGGGATTGGCGGGAGAAACAATGAGCAGTTCTTC. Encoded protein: CASSLEGIGGRNNEQFF.

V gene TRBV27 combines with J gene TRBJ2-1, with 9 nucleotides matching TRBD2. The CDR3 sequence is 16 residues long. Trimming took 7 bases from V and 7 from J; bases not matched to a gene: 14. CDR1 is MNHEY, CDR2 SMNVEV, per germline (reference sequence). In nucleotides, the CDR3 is TGTGCCAGCACCACTTATTCCGTTAGCGGGAGTAATGAGCAGTTCTTC. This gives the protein CASTTYSVSGSNEQFF.

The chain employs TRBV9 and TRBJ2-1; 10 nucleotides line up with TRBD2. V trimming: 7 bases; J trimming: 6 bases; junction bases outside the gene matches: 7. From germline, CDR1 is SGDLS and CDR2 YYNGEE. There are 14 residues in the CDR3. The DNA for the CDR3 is TGTGCCAGCGGAGCCGGGACTAGCGTCAATGAGCAGTTCTTC. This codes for CASGAGTSVNEQFF.

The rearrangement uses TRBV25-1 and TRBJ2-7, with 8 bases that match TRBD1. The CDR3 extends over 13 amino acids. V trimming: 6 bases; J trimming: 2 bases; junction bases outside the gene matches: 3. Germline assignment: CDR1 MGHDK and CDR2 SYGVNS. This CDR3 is CASRDRETYEQYF. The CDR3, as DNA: TGTGCCAGCAGGGACAGGGAGACCTACGAGCAGTACTTC.

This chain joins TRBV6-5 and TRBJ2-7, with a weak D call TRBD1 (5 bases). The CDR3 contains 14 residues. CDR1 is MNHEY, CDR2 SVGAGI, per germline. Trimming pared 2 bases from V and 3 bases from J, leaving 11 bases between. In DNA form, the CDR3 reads TGTGCCAGCAGTTACGGCCAGGGTATCTACGAGCAGTACTTC. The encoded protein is CASSYGQGIYEQYF.

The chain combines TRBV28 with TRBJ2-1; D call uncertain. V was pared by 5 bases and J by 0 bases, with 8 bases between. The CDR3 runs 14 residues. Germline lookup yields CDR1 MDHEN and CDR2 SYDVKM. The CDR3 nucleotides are TGTGCCAGCAGTCGAGTAAGCTCCTACAATGAGCAGTTCTTC. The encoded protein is CASSRVSSYNEQFF.

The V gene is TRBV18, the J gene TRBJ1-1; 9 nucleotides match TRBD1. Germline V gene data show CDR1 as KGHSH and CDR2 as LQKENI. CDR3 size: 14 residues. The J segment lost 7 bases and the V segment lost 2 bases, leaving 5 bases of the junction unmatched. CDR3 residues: CASSPGQGIGEAFF. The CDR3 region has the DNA TGTGCCAGCTCACCAGGACAGGGGATCGGTGAAGCTTTCTTT.

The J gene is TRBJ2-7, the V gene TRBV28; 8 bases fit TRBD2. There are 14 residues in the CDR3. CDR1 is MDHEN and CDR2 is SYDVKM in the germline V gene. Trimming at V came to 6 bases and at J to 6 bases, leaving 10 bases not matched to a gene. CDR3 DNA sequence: TGTGCCAGCAGGAACCCGGGACTAGGCTCCGAGCAGTACTTC. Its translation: CASRNPGLGSEQYF.

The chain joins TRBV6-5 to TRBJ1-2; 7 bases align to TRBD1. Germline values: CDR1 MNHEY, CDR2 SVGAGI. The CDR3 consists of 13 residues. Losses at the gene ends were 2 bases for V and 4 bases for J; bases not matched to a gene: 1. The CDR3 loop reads CASSYRDSYGYTF. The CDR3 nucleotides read TGTGCCAGCAGTTACCGGGACAGCTATGGCTACACCTTC.

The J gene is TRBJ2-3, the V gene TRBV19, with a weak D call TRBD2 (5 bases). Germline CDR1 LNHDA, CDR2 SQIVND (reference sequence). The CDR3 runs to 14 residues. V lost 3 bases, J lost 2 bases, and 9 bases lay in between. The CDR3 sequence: CASSIKRNTDTQYF. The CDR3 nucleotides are TGTGCCAGTAGTATCAAGCGGAACACAGATACGCAGTATTTT.

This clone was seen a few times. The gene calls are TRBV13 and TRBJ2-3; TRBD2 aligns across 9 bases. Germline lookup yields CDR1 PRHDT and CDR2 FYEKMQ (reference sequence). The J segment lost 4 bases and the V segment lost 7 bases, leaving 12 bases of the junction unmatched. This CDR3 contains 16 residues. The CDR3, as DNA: TGTGCCAGCAAAACGGCGGGAGGGCCGTTTGCAGATACGCAGTATTTT. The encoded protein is CASKTAGGPFADTQYF. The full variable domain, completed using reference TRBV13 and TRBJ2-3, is AAGVIQSPRHLIKEKRETATLKCYPIPRHDTVYWYQQGPGQDPQFLISFYEKMQSDKGSIPDRFSAQQFSDYHSELNMSSLELGDSALYFCASKTAGGPFADTQYFGPGTRLTVL.

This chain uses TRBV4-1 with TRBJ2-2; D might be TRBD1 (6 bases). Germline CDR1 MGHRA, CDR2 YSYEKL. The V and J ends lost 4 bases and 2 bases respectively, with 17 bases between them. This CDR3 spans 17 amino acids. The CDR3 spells CASSLIPGTINTGELFF. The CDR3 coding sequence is TGCGCCAGCAGCCTCATACCCGGGACAATTAACACCGGGGAGCTGTTTTTT.

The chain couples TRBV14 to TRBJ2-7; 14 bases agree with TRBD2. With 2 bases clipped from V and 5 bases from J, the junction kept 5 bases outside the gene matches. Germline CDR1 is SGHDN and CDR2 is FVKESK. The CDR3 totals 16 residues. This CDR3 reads CASSQHGTSGSHEQYF. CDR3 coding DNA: TGTGCCAGCAGCCAACACGGGACTAGCGGGAGCCACGAGCAGTACTTC.

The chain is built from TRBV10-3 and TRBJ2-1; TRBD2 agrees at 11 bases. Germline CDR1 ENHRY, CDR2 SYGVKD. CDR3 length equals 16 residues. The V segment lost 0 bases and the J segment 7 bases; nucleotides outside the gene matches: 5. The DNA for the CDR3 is TGTGCCATCAGTGAGTCTTTACTAGCGGGAGTGAATGAGCAGTTCTTC. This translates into CAISESLLAGVNEQFF.

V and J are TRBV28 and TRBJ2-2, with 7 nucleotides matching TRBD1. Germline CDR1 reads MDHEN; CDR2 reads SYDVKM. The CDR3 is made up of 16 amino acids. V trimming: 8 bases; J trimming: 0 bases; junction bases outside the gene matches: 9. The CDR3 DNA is TGTGCCAGCCGCGGCCGACAGGGTTCGAACACCGGGGAGCTGTTTTTT. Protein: CASRGRQGSNTGELFF.